This entry features one T cell receptor beta chain sequence. As yet, its antigen is unknown. These data are taken from a study of T cell responses to AZD1222 COVID-19 vaccine. Measured with immunoSEQ multiplex PCR; TCRdb has only the in-frame clones, and not every one. The table records 100,000 to 150,000 clones, approximately 90% of them present only once. Notes on the study in general: As reported, nearly half of all spike-specific TCRs target variant regions that are unmutated. Regions 160-218 and 743-854 held dominance among vaccine-associated CD4 TCRs, which spanned spike.

The sequence was collected from an adult in good health. The material sequenced was peripheral blood, taken on day 0 of AZD1222 vaccination.

The DNA for the CDR3 is TGTGCCAGCAGTTCCCCCCACGAGGGGGGAAATGAGCAGTTCTTC. Translating it yields CASSSPHEGGNEQFF. The gene calls are TRBV27 and TRBJ2-1, with D possibly called TRBD1 or TRBD2 (6 bases each). Germline loops: CDR1 MNHEY, CDR2 SMNVEV (reference sequence). With 4 bases removed from V and 7 bases from J, the gap between germline ends came to 17 bases. The CDR3 has 15 residues.